A single sample gave rise to the 5 T cell receptor beta chains below, sequenced in a study of control samples from healthy donors and cancer patients. Assay: immunoSEQ multiplex PCR; the TCRdb copy retains only in-frame clones and omits some. The sample yields approximately 97,000 clones, about 82% seen once. Sequences were obtained from blood. The receptor source for this set is a man aged 25 to 45 in good health.

This chain joins TRBV5-1 and TRBJ1-1, with D perhaps matching TRBD1 (6 bases). There are 13 residues in the CDR3. Germline-derived CDR1 and CDR2 are SGHRS and YFSETQ. Trimming shortened V by 5 bases and J by 10 bases, and 18 bases separated the two germline ends. In nucleotides, the CDR3 is TGCGCCAGCAGAGGCACCGGGGGCAATACAGCTTTCTTT. This codes for CASRGTGGNTAFF. The full variable domain, completed using reference TRBV5-1 and TRBJ1-1, is KAGVTQTPRYLIKTRGQQVTLSCSPISGHRSVSWYQQTPGQGLQFLFEYFSETQRNKGNFPGRFSGRQFSNSRSEMNVSTLELGDSALYLCASRGTGGNTAFFGQGTRLTVV.

J is TRBJ1-2 and V is TRBV18; D gene uncertain. Per germline, CDR1 KGHSH and CDR2 LQKENI. CDR3 length: 16 residues. Trimming took off 0 bases at V and 4 bases at J, with 15 bases between the two ends. Here the CDR3 reads CASSPPHGVRIYGYTF. The CDR3, as DNA: TGTGCCAGCTCACCACCGCACGGGGTACGCATCTATGGCTACACCTTC.

This chain joins TRBV6-5 and TRBJ1-2; D gene ambiguous. The V and J ends lost 8 bases and 4 bases respectively, with 17 bases between them. CDR3 size: 14 residues. Germline loops: CDR1 MNHEY, CDR2 SVGAGI. The CDR3 loop is CASRRGSGLYGYTF. CDR3 in DNA: TGTGCCAGCCGGCGAGGCAGCGGGCTCTATGGCTACACCTTC.

V and J are TRBV20-1 and TRBJ2-3, with a weak D call TRBD1 (6 bases). CDR1 and CDR2 (germline): DFQATT, SNEGSKA (reference sequence). This CDR3 contains 11 residues. V was cut by 7 bases and J by 4 bases, with 9 bases left in between. This chain's CDR3 is CSVQGPDTQYF. The DNA for the CDR3 is TGCAGTGTACAGGGACCAGATACGCAGTATTTT.

CDR3 coding DNA: TGCGCCAGCAGCGGGACAGGGAAGAATGAGCAGTTCTTC. Translated: CASSGTGKNEQFF. V and J are TRBV10-1 and TRBJ2-1, with TRBD1 identical over 9 bases. Trimming cost V 6 bases and J 7 bases; bases outside gene matches: 4. The CDR3 is 13 amino acids. Germline CDR1 WNHNN, CDR2 SYGVQD (reference sequence).